This entry concerns a single TCR beta chain. This CDR3 contains 16 residues. CDR1 and CDR2 from the germline V gene are LGHNA and YSLEER. With 3 bases clipped from V and 6 bases from J, the junction kept 11 bases outside the gene matches. These data come from a study of blood T cell repertoires in COVID-19. Study context: The study drew acute and convalescent COVID-19 samples from the United States, Italy and Spain.

Original processing notes: Reference gene primer amplification gave nucleated cell count estimates. Using immunoSEQ multiplex PCR, the repertoire was profiled, and TCRdb retains in-frame clones only, with some absent. V and J calls and clone size are given by that table; D and trimming were obtained from the DNA. The sample lists some 48,000 clones, more than 80% occurring once. Sample: peripheral blood. The chain recombines TRBV4-3 with TRBJ2-1; TRBD2 agrees at 7 bases. The sequence was collected from a human donor in a cohort sampled during active COVID-19. The CDR3: CASSQAGLTGGNEQFF. The CDR3 DNA reads as TGCGCCAGCAGCCAGGCTGGGCTAACGGGGGGCAATGAGCAGTTCTTC.